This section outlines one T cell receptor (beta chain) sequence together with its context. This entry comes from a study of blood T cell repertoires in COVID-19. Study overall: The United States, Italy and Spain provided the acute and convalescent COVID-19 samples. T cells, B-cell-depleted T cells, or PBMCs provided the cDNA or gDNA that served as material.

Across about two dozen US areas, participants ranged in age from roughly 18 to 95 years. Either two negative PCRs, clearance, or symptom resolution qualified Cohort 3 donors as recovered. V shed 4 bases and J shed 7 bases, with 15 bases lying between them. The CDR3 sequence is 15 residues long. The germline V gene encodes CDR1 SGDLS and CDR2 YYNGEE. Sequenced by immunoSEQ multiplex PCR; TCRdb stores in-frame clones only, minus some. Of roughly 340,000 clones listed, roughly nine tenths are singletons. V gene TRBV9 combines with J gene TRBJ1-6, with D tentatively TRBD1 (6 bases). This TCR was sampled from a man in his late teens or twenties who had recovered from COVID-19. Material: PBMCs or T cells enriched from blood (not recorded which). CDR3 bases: TGTGCCAGCAGCAAACAGGGAGCTGAGAATTCACCCCTCCACTTT. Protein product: CASSKQGAENSPLHF. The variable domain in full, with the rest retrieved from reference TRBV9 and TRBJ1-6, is DSGVTQTPKHLITATGQRVTLRCSPRSGDLSVYWYQQSLDQGLQFLIQYYNGEERAKGNILERFSAQQFPDLHSELNLSSLELGDSALYFCASSKQGAENSPLHFGNGTRLTVT.